This T cell receptor (beta chain) was recorded in a study of CD8+ T cells in alopecia areata. Notes on the study in general: Among the 100 top clones, expanded CD8+ clones, like scalp clonality, were significantly decreased by tofacitinib.

Treatment given: oral pan-JAK inhibitor, 5-10 mg twice daily. The CDR3 runs 11 residues. Germline loops: CDR1 SQVTM, CDR2 ANQGSEA. Trimming pared 4 bases from V and 2 bases from J, leaving 6 bases between. This clone was detected a few times. No antigen is known for it. The same CDR3 is also encoded by other DNA sequences in this sample. Sequencing relied on a cDNA template that was reverse transcribed from extracted RNA. TCRdb's copy holds only in-frame clones and misses some; the assay was immunoSEQ multiplex PCR. The data contain under 250,000 clones, approximately 72% of them seen just once; the ten biggest clones take up more than 1%.

The material was CD4+ T cells sorted from blood, obtained around week 44, from a patient treated with tofacitinib. The clonotype comes from a human donor with alopecia areata. The chain joins TRBV29-1 to TRBJ2-7, with D possibly being TRBD2 (5 bases). As DNA, the CDR3 is TGCAGCGTTGCGGGGACCTACGAGCAGTACTTC. As protein: CSVAGTYEQYF.